One sample yielded the 9 T cell receptor beta chains listed below, sequenced in a study of blood T cell repertoires in COVID-19. Data came from immunoSEQ multiplex PCR; TCRdb stores just in-frame clones and leaves some out. The table has about 250,000 clones, about 91% seen once; the top ten hold just over 2.5%. The sample taken for sequencing was PBMCs or T cells enriched from blood (not recorded which). The receptors derive from a woman in her 30s with acute COVID-19.

CDR3: CAWSTRYGEKLFF. The CDR3 DNA follows: TGTGCCTGGAGTACCCGATATGGCGAAAAACTGTTTTTT. This chain joins TRBV30 and TRBJ1-4; D gene ambiguous. Per germline, CDR1 GTSNPN and CDR2 SVGIG (reference sequence). There are 13 residues in the CDR3. Trimming removed 2 bases at V and 8 bases at J, with 12 bases between.

The rearrangement joins TRBV21-1 to TRBJ1-5; the table's D call, TRBD1, has no DNA check behind it. TRBV21-1 is a known pseudogene. CDR3 length: 16 residues. The CDR3 bases are TGTGCCAGCAGCTCTCCTCCGACAGGGGAAAATCAGCCCCAGCATTTT. Its protein product is CASSSPPTGENQPQHF.

V is TRBV15 and J is TRBJ1-5, with D possibly TRBD1 on 6 matching bases. Germline V gene sequence: CDR1 LNHNV, CDR2 YYDKDF (reference sequence). Trimming stripped 0 bases from V and 3 bases from J, with 9 bases between. The CDR3 totals 15 residues. The CDR3: CATSRDGQLNQPQHF. The CDR3 nucleotides read TGTGCCACCAGCAGAGATGGACAGCTCAATCAGCCCCAGCATTTT.

This chain uses TRBV7-9 with TRBJ1-4, with TRBD1 matching over 7 bases. Per the germline V gene, CDR1 is SEHNR and CDR2 is FQNEAQ (reference sequence). The CDR3 consists of 14 residues. V lost 5 bases to trimming and J lost 4 bases; unmatched junction nucleotides: 4. This chain's CDR3 is CASSQQGFNEKLFF. The CDR3 DNA reads as TGTGCCAGCAGCCAACAGGGGTTTAATGAAAAACTGTTTTTT.

The DNA of the CDR3 is TGTGCCAGCAGCTTCGGGGACAGGAACGAGCAGTACTTC. Translating gives CASSFGDRNEQYF. The chain links TRBV7-2 to TRBJ2-7, with 8 bases aligning to TRBD1. The germline V gene has CDR1 SGHTA and CDR2 FQGNSA. The V segment lost 3 bases and the J segment 5 bases; nucleotides outside the gene matches: 3. This CDR3 region has 13 residues. The full variable domain, its missing parts supplied by reference TRBV7-2 and TRBJ2-7, is GAGVSQSPSNKVTEKGKDVELRCDPISGHTALYWYRQSLGQGLEFLIYFQGNSAPDKSGLPSDRFSAERTGGSVSTLTIQRTQQEDSAVYLCASSFGDRNEQYFGPGTRLTVT.

The chain joins TRBV19 to TRBJ2-3; 7 positions agree with TRBD1. The length of the CDR3 is 16 residues. Germline CDR1 LNHDA, CDR2 SQIVND (reference sequence). J lost 0 bases, V lost 4 bases, and 7 bases had no gene match. The CDR3 spells CASSRPTGSSTDTQYF. For the CDR3, the DNA is TGTGCCAGTAGTAGGCCGACAGGGTCTAGCACAGATACGCAGTATTTT.

The rearrangement links TRBV2 to TRBJ1-1; no clear D. This CDR3 is 15 amino acids long. Germline assignment: CDR1 SNHLY and CDR2 FYNNEI. Deletions cut 1 base from V and 1 base from J, with 10 bases between. The CDR3 bases are TGTGCCAGCAGTGAAGACCCAGACTCGAACACTGAAGCTTTCTTT. This codes for CASSEDPDSNTEAFF.

The J gene is TRBJ1-5, the V gene TRBV6-2 or TRBV6-3; 7 bases align to TRBD1. There are 13 residues in the CDR3. Per the germline V gene, CDR1 is MNHEY and CDR2 is SVGEGT. The V and J ends lost 2 bases and 9 bases, in that order; junction bases with no gene match: 4. CDR3 residues: CASSYDRVRPQHF. The CDR3 DNA is TGTGCCAGCAGTTACGACAGGGTAAGGCCCCAGCATTTT.

The rearrangement links TRBV19 to TRBJ2-1; TRBD1 matches 7 bases. The trim removed 4 bases at V and 2 bases at J, leaving 8 bases unmatched. The CDR3 loop spans 16 amino acids. Germline V gene lookup returns CDR1 LNHDA and CDR2 SQIVND (reference sequence). Here the CDR3 DNA reads TGTGCCAGTAGTAATCCCGCCGGGACAGCCTACAATGAGCAGTTCTTC. Protein: CASSNPAGTAYNEQFF. Full variable domain (missing parts from reference TRBV19 and TRBJ2-1): DGGITQSPKYLFRKEGQNVTLSCEQNLNHDAMYWYRQDPGQGLRLIYYSQIVNDFQKGDIAEGYSVSREKKESFPLTVTSAQKNPTAFYLCASSNPAGTAYNEQFFGPGTRLTVL.